This T cell receptor (beta chain) comes out of a study of cytomegalovirus exposure and HLA in healthy donors. On this clone: Its specificity is unknown.

The CDR3 loop spans 13 amino acids. V dropped 6 bases and J dropped 1; count of bases not matched to a gene: 2. CDR1 and CDR2 from the germline V gene are MNHEY and SVGAGI. Findings and limits, study-wide: A later analysis linked a missense variant in DCLRE1C to the trimming of TCR beta V and J genes.

Amplification used 60 Vbeta primers and 13 Jbeta primers. Clones were sequenced by immunoSEQ multiplex PCR, and TCRdb holds only the in-frame ones, with some missing. The repertoire holds 95,000 to 150,000 clones, with about 62% as singletons. V usage is TRBV6-5 and J usage is TRBJ2-7; 8 bases fit TRBD2. Sequenced input: PBMCs. This clonotype originated in a woman in her thirties or forties in good health and CMV-seropositive. As DNA, the CDR3 is TGTGCCAGCAGGGTAGCGGGATCCTACGAGCAGTACTTC. This codes for CASRVAGSYEQYF.